One sample yielded the 2 T cell receptor beta chains listed below, sequenced in a study of siplizumab effects on memory and regulatory T cells. Clones were sequenced by immunoSEQ multiplex PCR, and TCRdb holds only the in-frame ones, with some missing. Of fewer than 45,000 clones in the sample, roughly nine tenths were seen once. Sequenced: naive CD4+ T cells sorted from blood. These receptor sequences come from a human donor in good health.

The chain combines TRBV23-1 with TRBJ1-4, with D possibly being TRBD1 (6 bases). Being an ORF, TRBV23-1 has a function that is uncertain. V lost 3 bases to trimming and J lost 2 bases, with 19 bases between them. CDR3 length: 18 amino acids. The DNA for the CDR3 is TGCGCCAGCAGTCAGGAAGGGGGGGGCAATGGCACTAATGAAAAACTGTTTTTT. Amino acid sequence: CASSQEGGGNGTNEKLFF.

The V and J genes are TRBV18 and TRBJ1-1; 7 bases map to TRBD1. Germline lookup yields CDR1 KGHSH and CDR2 LQKENI. The CDR3 is 16 residues long. The ends lost 6 bases at V and 2 bases at J; junction bases unmatched: 12. The CDR3 DNA reads TGTGCCAGCTCGACCGAATCGGACAGGAAAAACACTGAAGCTTTCTTT. It encodes CASSTESDRKNTEAFF.